This TCR beta chain was recorded in a study of blood T cell repertoires in COVID-19. CDR1 is MGHRA and CDR2 is YSYEKL in the germline V gene. V was trimmed by 0 bases and J by 7 bases, leaving 18 bases between them. CDR3 length: 16 amino acids. As processed by the authors: Amplified reference gene primers provided the basis for estimating nucleated cell counts. The protocol was immunoSEQ multiplex PCR, while the TCRdb copy is restricted to in-frame clones and leaves out a portion. That table gives V, J and clone size, and the DNA gave D and trimming. The sample shows about 160,000 clones, around 89% of them seen only once.

Sequenced sample: peripheral blood. This chain joins TRBV4-1 and TRBJ1-1; unclear D gene. This TCR was sampled from a man in his sixties with acute or convalescent COVID-19. DNA for the CDR3: TGCGCCAGCAGCCAAGATATAGGAAGGCAGGCCATTGAAGCTTTCTTT. Protein product: CASSQDIGRQAIEAFF.